These T cell receptor beta chains were read from a single sample in a study of shared clonotypes between healthy human individuals. Only in-frame clones appear in the TCRdb table, and some are missing; sequencing was by immunoSEQ multiplex PCR. The sample shows approximately 980,000 clones, less than 85% of them seen only once. The sample consisted of memory CD4+ T cells sorted from blood. These receptors originate from a young man in good health. CDR3s include the opening cysteine and the closing phenylalanine or tryptophan. Each record gives: CDR3 protein, CDR3 DNA, clone size, J gene, D gene, V gene. D genes are given only for firm matches. Expanded clones are given a class, and other clones once, few, many or no size at all.

CASSLGQGWDNEQFF | TGTGCCAGCAGCTTGGGGCAGGGGTGGGACAATGAGCAGTTCTTC | few | TRBJ2-1 | . | TRBV5-4
CACTLGEKLFF | TGTGCCTGCACACTTGGGGAAAAGCTGTTTTTT | . | TRBJ1-4 | . | TRBV30
CASSPPGSGTSYNEQFF | TGTGCCAGCTCACCACCAGGCAGCGGGACCTCCTACAATGAGCAGTTCTTC | . | TRBJ2-1 | TRBD2 | TRBV18
CAWSPPRLYYEQYF | TGTGCCTGGAGTCCTCCGCGACTCTACTACGAGCAGTACTTC | . | TRBJ2-7 | . | TRBV30
CASSRAGDPGTEAFF | TGCGCCAGCAGCCGTGCAGGGGACCCAGGGACTGAAGCTTTCTTT | . | TRBJ1-1 | . | TRBV5-1
CASNSGGADTQYF | TGTGCCAGCAATAGCGGGGGGGCAGATACGCAGTATTTT | . | TRBJ2-3 | TRBD2 | TRBV25-1
CASSRGQETQYF | TGTGCCAGCAGCCGGGGCCAGGAGACCCAGTACTTC | . | TRBJ2-5 | . | TRBV6-6
CASRTSGTTDTQYF | TGTGCCAGCAGAACTAGCGGGACCACAGATACGCAGTATTTT | few | TRBJ2-3 | TRBD2 | TRBV2
CASSKALLSPGGYTF | TGTGCCAGCAGTAAGGCCCTTCTCTCCCCCGGAGGCTACACCTTC | . | TRBJ1-2 | . | TRBV2
CAWGTGSYGYTF | TGTGCCTGGGGGACAGGGTCCTATGGCTACACCTTC | few | TRBJ1-2 | TRBD1 | TRBV30
CASSPGSILAKNIQYF | TGTGCCAGCAGCCCGGGATCTATTCTTGCCAAAAACATTCAGTACTTC | once | TRBJ2-4 | . | TRBV5-4
CASSSGTATNEKLFF | TGTGCCAGCAGCTCCGGGACCGCAACTAATGAAAAACTGTTTTTT | . | TRBJ1-4 | . | TRBV7-9
CASSLARQYEQYF | TGTGCCAGCAGCTTAGCGAGACAGTACGAGCAGTACTTC | few | TRBJ2-7 | . | TRBV7-2
CASSFRTSEQETQYF | TGTGCCAGCAGCTTTCGGACTAGCGAGCAAGAGACCCAGTACTTC | . | TRBJ2-5 | TRBD2 | TRBV7-6
CASSESGRGGNYGYTF | TGTGCCAGCAGTGAATCGGGTCGGGGGGGGAACTATGGCTACACCTTC | few | TRBJ1-2 | . | TRBV25-1
CASSWGDREDEKLFF | TGCGCCAGCAGCTGGGGAGACAGGGAAGATGAAAAACTGTTTTTT | . | TRBJ1-4 | TRBD1 | TRBV5-1
CASRQGNEKLFF | TGTGCCAGCCGACAGGGGAATGAAAAACTGTTTTTT | . | TRBJ1-4 | TRBD1 | TRBV6-1
CASSVEASGQPQHF | TGTGCCAGCAGCGTAGAAGCGTCTGGTCAGCCCCAGCATTTT | . | TRBJ1-5 | . | TRBV9
CSVPAGASSYEQYF | TGCAGCGTCCCAGCGGGAGCGAGCTCCTACGAGCAGTACTTC | . | TRBJ2-7 | TRBD2 | TRBV29-1
CASSPGGSRTDTQYF | TGCGCCAGCAGCCCCGGTGGGAGTAGGACAGATACGCAGTATTTT | few | TRBJ2-3 | . | TRBV5-1
CATGTVFGYTF | TGTGCCACAGGGACAGTATTTGGCTACACCTTC | . | TRBJ1-2 | TRBD1 | TRBV28
CAWSFMGGGQPQHF | TGTGCCTGGAGTTTCATGGGGGGGGGACAGCCCCAGCATTTT | . | TRBJ1-5 | . | TRBV30
CASSVGTGKMYTEAFF | TGTGCCAGCAGCGTAGGGACAGGGAAAATGTATACTGAAGCTTTCTTT | . | TRBJ1-1 | TRBD1 | TRBV9
CASSQLRTGAFGYTF | TGTGCCAGCAGCCAGTTAAGGACGGGAGCCTTTGGCTACACCTTC | . | TRBJ1-2 | . | TRBV14
CASSARDIGNTIYF | TGTGCCAGTAGTGCCAGGGACATAGGAAACACCATATATTTT | once | TRBJ1-3 | . | TRBV19
CTSSQDGTLKYYEQYF | TGCACCAGCAGCCAAGACGGGACTCTAAAATACTACGAGCAGTACTTC | . | TRBJ2-7 | . | TRBV1
CASSNPPGQASQPQHF | TGTGCCAGTAGTAATCCACCAGGACAGGCCTCTCAGCCCCAGCATTTT | . | TRBJ1-5 | TRBD1 | TRBV19
CASSETGDTQYF | TGCGCCAGCAGTGAAACAGGGGATACGCAGTATTTT | . | TRBJ2-3 | . | TRBV10-1
CASSQGQGGYNEQFF | TGTGCCAGCAGCCAGGGACAGGGAGGCTACAATGAGCAGTTCTTC | . | TRBJ2-1 | TRBD1 | TRBV9